One and the same sample provided the 28 T cell receptor beta chains below, sequenced in a study of neurological immune-mediated disorders. MiXCR was run by TCRdb on the 5' RACE reads, yielding one entry per CDR3 protein. The data contain about 40,000 distinct CDR3 sequences, 2.5% of them seen just once; the ten biggest clones take up approximately 2.4%. The sequenced material came from PBMCs. All receptors come from a man aged 45-65 years with multiple sclerosis.

This clonotype has at least ten counts. The chain employs TRBV6-5 and TRBJ2-7; 7 nucleotides match TRBD1. Germline lookup yields CDR1 MNHEY and CDR2 SVGAGI. The CDR3 is 19 residues long. V shed 2 bases, J shed 0 bases, and the junction held 16 bases outside the gene matches. The DNA of the CDR3 is TGTGCCAGCAGTTACGCCCCGCGGATCCTGACAGGGAGCTCCTACGAGCAGTACTTC. Amino acids: CASSYAPRILTGSSYEQYF.

This clonotype was seen at least ten times. Written as DNA, the CDR3 is TGTGCCAGCAGTACCCGGACAGGGGCCACGCAAGAGACCCAGTACTTC. Translating it yields CASSTRTGATQETQYF. The J gene is TRBJ2-5, the V gene TRBV12-3 or TRBV12-4; 9 positions match TRBD1. V trimming: 5 bases; J trimming: 2 bases; junction bases outside the gene matches: 9. CDR3 length: 16 residues.

This clonotype appeared many times. The chain joins TRBV7-2 to TRBJ1-2; 8 bases match TRBD1. The CDR3 has 14 residues. Germline CDR1 and CDR2: SGHTA and FQGNSA. Trimming at V came to 5 bases and at J to 4 bases, leaving 6 bases not matched to a gene. CDR3 sequence (DNA): TGTGCCAGCAGCAAAGGACAGGGATTCTATGGCTACACCTTC. It codes for CASSKGQGFYGYTF.

In this sample, this clonotype turned up many times. The gene calls are TRBV12-3 or TRBV12-4 and TRBJ2-3, with D perhaps matching TRBD2 (6 bases). The germline V and J ends were trimmed by 5 bases and 4 bases, with 22 bases remaining between them. This CDR3 is built from 17 residues. The CDR3 sequence: CASSTDPGLLAPDTQYF. CDR3 DNA: TGTGCCAGCAGTACCGATCCGGGACTCCTGGCCCCAGATACGCAGTATTTT.

This clonotype appeared many times. J is TRBJ1-5 and V is TRBV20-1, with a possible D match to TRBD1 (6 bases). The germline gives CDR1 DFQATT, CDR2 SNEGSKA (reference sequence). This CDR3 contains 15 residues. The V end was cut by 3 bases, the J end by 4 bases, with 16 bases between. The CDR3 nucleotides are TGCAGTGCTAGGACCCCGGGGGGCGAAAATCAGCCCCAGCATTTT. Protein: CSARTPGGENQPQHF.

This clonotype was seen many times. The genes are TRBV9 and TRBJ2-7; D is unresolved. Germline CDR1 SGDLS, CDR2 YYNGEE. The CDR3 length is 12 residues. V was trimmed by 3 bases and J by 0 bases, leaving 4 bases between them. CDR3 sequence (DNA): TGTGCCAGCAGCGGGTCCTCCTACGAGCAGTACTTC. As protein: CASSGSSYEQYF.

This clonotype was detected many times. V and J are TRBV4-1 and TRBJ1-6; weak D call: TRBD1 (6 bases). The CDR3 runs to 15 residues. V was pared by 4 bases and J by 9 bases, with 16 bases between. The germline CDR1 and CDR2 sequences are MGHRA and YSYEKL. CDR3 loop: CASSPRSGGGSPLHF. The CDR3 region has the DNA TGCGCCAGCAGCCCCCGGAGCGGGGGCGGTTCACCCCTCCACTTT.

This clonotype was recorded at least ten times. The chain is built from TRBV5-1 and TRBJ1-2, with D tentatively TRBD1 (6 bases). Germline loops: CDR1 SGHRS, CDR2 YFSETQ. The germline V and J ends were trimmed by 3 bases and 4 bases, with 16 bases remaining between them. The CDR3 spans 15 residues. CDR3 DNA sequence: TGCGCCAGCAGCTCGCTGGACAGCGCTCCCTATGGCTACACCTTC. Its translation is CASSSLDSAPYGYTF.

This clonotype was observed many times. This chain joins TRBV4-3 and TRBJ1-1; D unresolved. CDR3 length equals 17 residues. The V gene's germline CDR1 is LGHNA and CDR2 YSLEER. The V end lost 0 bases, the J end lost 1 base, and 15 bases lay between the germline ends. CDR3 sequence (DNA): TGCGCCAGCAGCCAAGATGCGGGCAGGAGAGGGAACACTGAAGCTTTCTTT. Residues: CASSQDAGRRGNTEAFF.

This clonotype was detected many times. The rearrangement joins TRBV9 to TRBJ1-1; 7 bases are a match to TRBD1. This CDR3 is 18 amino acids long. Unmatched junction bases numbered 12, after V lost 1 base and J lost 0 bases. The germline gives CDR1 SGDLS, CDR2 YYNGEE. CDR3 sequence reads: CASSVRTGALAMNTEAFF. CDR3 bases: TGTGCCAGCAGCGTAAGAACAGGGGCTTTGGCAATGAACACTGAAGCTTTCTTT.

This clonotype has ten or more counts. V gene TRBV5-1 combines with J gene TRBJ1-1; possibly TRBD1 for D (5 bases). This CDR3 has 14 amino acids. V was pared by 0 bases and J by 6 bases, with 12 bases between. The germline V gene encodes CDR1 SGHRS and CDR2 YFSETQ. The CDR3 region has the DNA TGCGCCAGCAGCTTGGGTCGCGGGGGGGCTGAAGCTTTCTTT. Protein: CASSLGRGGAEAFF.

This clonotype was observed a few times. CDR3 DNA sequence: TGTGCCAGCAGCTTAGTGGGACAAGAGCAGTACTTC. Its protein is CASSLVGQEQYF. J is TRBJ2-7 and V is TRBV7-8; D is perhaps TRBD1 (6 bases). The CDR3 extends over 12 amino acids. Trimming stripped 1 base from V and 7 bases from J, with 8 bases between. CDR1 SGHVS and CDR2 FQNEAQ come from the germline V gene. Looking up the rest from reference TRBV7-8 and TRBJ2-7 gives the full variable domain: GAGVSQSPRYKVAKRGQDVALRCDPISGHVSLFWYQQALGQGPEFLTYFQNEAQLDKSGLPSDRFFAERPEGSVSTLKIQRTQQEDSAVYLCASSLVGQEQYFGPGTRLTVT.

This clonotype was found many times. The chain is built from TRBV20-1 and TRBJ2-7, with 8 bases identical to TRBD2. Germline trimming cut 0 bases from V and 5 bases from J; bases unmatched to any gene: 9. CDR1 and CDR2 from the germline V gene are DFQATT and SNEGSKA (reference sequence). The CDR3 length is 15 residues. CDR3 protein: CSARDQAGAGHEQYF. The CDR3 nucleotides are TGCAGTGCTAGAGACCAAGCGGGGGCGGGGCACGAGCAGTACTTC.

This clonotype was seen repeatedly, ten times or more. The V and J genes are TRBV7-6 and TRBJ2-5, with a possible D match to TRBD2 (6 bases). V lost 1 base, J lost 2 bases, and 11 bases lay in between. Germline V gives CDR1 SGHVS, CDR2 FNYEAQ. The CDR3 length is 15 residues. The CDR3 sequence is CASSLVGGRQETQYF. In DNA, the CDR3 is TGTGCCAGCAGCTTAGTCGGGGGTCGGCAAGAGACCCAGTACTTC.

This clonotype has a count of ten or more. The DNA of the CDR3 is TGCAGTGCTAGAGATACCACCCAGCGTTATGGCTACACCTTC. Translation gives CSARDTTQRYGYTF. The V call is TRBV20-1, the J call TRBJ1-2; D is ambiguous. The germline CDR1 and CDR2 sequences are DFQATT and SNEGSKA (reference sequence). V was cut by 0 bases and J by 5 bases, with 13 bases left in between. The CDR3 runs 14 residues.

Many counts were recorded for this clonotype. The chain has TRBV14 and TRBJ2-7; D is tentatively TRBD1 or TRBD2 (5 bases each). The CDR3 is 15 residues long. Per germline, CDR1 SGHDN and CDR2 FVKESK. Trimming removed 1 base at V and 6 bases at J, with 16 bases between. This CDR3 is CASSQAGPGLGEQYF. The CDR3 nucleotides are TGTGCCAGCAGCCAAGCGGGACCGGGCCTGGGCGAGCAGTACTTC.

This clonotype was seen at least ten times. The chain has TRBV5-5 and TRBJ1-1; 7 nucleotides line up with TRBD1. The CDR3 is 15 amino acids. Germline loops: CDR1 SGHKS, CDR2 YYEKEE (reference sequence). V lost 3 bases to trimming and J lost 1 base; unmatched junction nucleotides: 6. CDR3 sequence (DNA): TGTGCCAGCAGCTCAACAGGGACAGCGAACACTGAAGCTTTCTTT. It specifies CASSSTGTANTEAFF.

This clonotype was observed at least ten times. The rearrangement links TRBV4-2 to TRBJ1-5, with 10 bases lining up with TRBD1. The CDR3 runs 15 residues. In germline, CDR1 is LGHNA, CDR2 YNFKEQ. Trimming at V came to 4 bases and at J to 6 bases, leaving 6 bases not matched to a gene. Written as DNA, the CDR3 is TGTGCCAGCAGCCTTGGGACAGGGGCCAGTCAGCCCCAGCATTTT. Translation gives CASSLGTGASQPQHF.

This clonotype has at least ten counts. This chain connects TRBV5-1 to TRBJ2-7; no clear D gene. Germline assignment: CDR1 SGHRS and CDR2 YFSETQ. This CDR3 contains 13 residues. V was trimmed by 3 bases and J by 0 bases, leaving 7 bases between them. The CDR3 sequence is CASSSYSSYEQYF. CDR3 nucleotide sequence: TGCGCCAGCAGCTCTTACAGCTCCTACGAGCAGTACTTC.

This clonotype appeared many times. V is TRBV6-5 and J is TRBJ1-2, with 9 positions matching TRBD1. The trim removed 5 bases at V and 7 bases at J, leaving 5 bases unmatched. Germline V gene data show CDR1 as MNHEY and CDR2 as SVGAGI. CDR3 length: 13 amino acids. CDR3 coding DNA: TGTGCCAGCAGTAACCCGGACAGGGGTGGCTACACCTTC. Its protein product is CASSNPDRGGYTF.

In this sample, this clonotype turned up many times. V and J are TRBV4-1 and TRBJ2-7, with D tentatively TRBD1 (6 bases). Trimming cost V 1 base and J 1 base, with 11 bases left between them. Germline assignment: CDR1 MGHRA and CDR2 YSYEKL. The CDR3 covers 15 residues. The chain's CDR3 is CASSQVGRGSYEQYF. The DNA of the CDR3 is TGCGCCAGCAGCCAAGTGGGCAGGGGATCCTACGAGCAGTACTTC.

Details on this clonotype: In this CDR3 the conserved last residue, phenylalanine or tryptophan, is missing, so a read error is likely. The chain recombines TRBV29-1 with TRBJ1-2; D not certain. The V and J ends lost 7 bases and 8 bases respectively, with 8 bases between them. The CDR3 loop spans 9 amino acids. CDR1 is SQVTM and CDR2 is ANQGSEA in the germline V gene. The CDR3 coding sequence is TGCAGCGCGGGGTCGGGCTACACCAAC. Its protein product is CSAGSGYTN.

In its sample, this clonotype was seen many times. The chain combines TRBV20-1 with TRBJ2-7, with 9 bases that match TRBD1. J gave up 12 bases and V 7 bases, and 10 bases lay outside the gene matches. The germline V gene encodes CDR1 DFQATT and CDR2 SNEGSKA (reference sequence). The CDR3 is 11 amino acids. CDR3: CSVPTGGKRYF. CDR3 DNA sequence: TGCAGTGTACCGACAGGGGGGAAGCGGTACTTC.

In its sample, this clonotype was seen many times. The chain combines TRBV5-1 with TRBJ1-1; 8 bases map to TRBD1. After removal of 2 bases from V and 3 bases from J, the junction contained 12 bases not matched to a gene. Per the germline V gene, CDR1 is SGHRS and CDR2 is YFSETQ. The CDR3 loop spans 17 amino acids. The CDR3 sequence is CASSLGRGRLMDTEAFF. The CDR3 DNA sequence: TGCGCCAGCAGCTTAGGCAGGGGGCGGCTCATGGACACTGAAGCTTTCTTT.

This clonotype was seen repeatedly, ten times or more. The chain employs TRBV20-1 and TRBJ1-1, with TRBD1 identical over 9 bases. CDR3 length: 15 amino acids. Germline lookup yields CDR1 DFQATT and CDR2 SNEGSKA (reference sequence). V shed 6 bases and J 5 bases; nucleotides not matched to a gene: 13. CDR3 sequence reads: CSAFKQTGGRTEAFF. For the CDR3, the DNA is TGCAGTGCCTTTAAACAGACAGGGGGAAGAACTGAAGCTTTCTTT.

This clonotype was counted ten times or more. This chain uses TRBV11-3 with TRBJ1-1; D not certain. The CDR3 extends over 13 amino acids. V lost 8 bases, J lost 4 bases, and 14 bases lay in between. Germline V lookup: CDR1 SGHNT, CDR2 YENEEA. The CDR3 DNA follows: TGTGCCAGCCGCCCCCGGGATCGCACTGAAGCTTTCTTT. Protein sequence: CASRPRDRTEAFF.

The table lists this clonotype with many counts. This sequence joins TRBV7-9 and TRBJ2-4; a possible D gene is TRBD2 (5 bases). Trimming took 5 bases from V and 2 from J, leaving 13 bases between them. Germline V gene lookup returns CDR1 SEHNR and CDR2 FQNEAQ (reference sequence). CDR3 length: 15 residues. The CDR3, as DNA: TGTGCCAGCAGCCTAAAGGGCGGGTCCAAAAACATTCAGTACTTC. It yields the protein CASSLKGGSKNIQYF.

This clonotype has ten or more counts. V gene TRBV28 combines with J gene TRBJ1-2, with a possible D match to TRBD1 (6 bases). Germline V gene data show CDR1 as MDHEN and CDR2 as SYDVKM. The CDR3 length is 13 residues. With 5 bases removed from V and 8 bases from J, the gap between germline ends came to 15 bases. CDR3 coding DNA: TGTGCCAGCAGTAGAGGACAGACCGGAGGCTACACCTTC. It is translated as CASSRGQTGGYTF.